A single sample gave rise to the 29 T cell receptor beta chains below, sequenced in a study of cytomegalovirus exposure and HLA in healthy donors. The PCR contained 60 Vbeta and 13 Jbeta primers. Sequencing used immunoSEQ multiplex PCR; TCRdb keeps in-frame clones, though not all of them. The sample contains around 99,000 clones, just under 70% of which appear only once. Sequenced sample: PBMCs. The source is a woman in her seventies in good health and CMV-seropositive.

The chain has TRBV11-3 and TRBJ1-1, with D uncertain. The V gene lost 4 bases and the J gene lost 5 bases, with 14 bases spanning the gap. CDR3 length: 14 amino acids. From germline, CDR1 is SGHNT and CDR2 YENEEA. The CDR3 nucleotides read TGTGCCAGCAGCTGGCCTCGAGGATGGACTGAAGCTTTCTTT. It yields the protein CASSWPRGWTEAFF.

As concerns this clone: The junction differs from germline at one of its ends, possibly a read error. This sequence joins TRBV2 and TRBJ2-7, with D tentatively TRBD2 (6 bases). This CDR3 is built from 12 residues. Germline values: CDR1 SNHLY, CDR2 FYNNEI. The CDR3 sequence is CASRAGTYEQYF. The CDR3 DNA reads as TGTGCTAGCAGGGCGGGGACCTACGAGCAGTACTTC. Full variable domain (missing parts from reference TRBV2 and TRBJ2-7): EPEVTQTPSHQVTQMGQEVILRCVPISNHLYFYWYRQILGQKVEFLVSFYNNEISEKSEIFDDQFSVERPDGSNFTLKIRSTKLEDSAMYFCASRAGTYEQYFGPGTRLTVT.

This clone was counted only a few times. The chain joins TRBV6-5 to TRBJ1-2; TRBD1 agrees at 7 bases. The CDR3 has 13 residues. Germline values: CDR1 MNHEY, CDR2 SVGAGI. J gave up 5 bases and V 5 bases, and 5 bases lay outside the gene matches. CDR3 sequence: CASSRRQGYGYTF. In DNA form, the CDR3 reads TGTGCCAGCAGTCGGAGACAGGGATATGGCTACACCTTC.

This chain connects TRBV19 to TRBJ1-3; possibly TRBD1 for D (6 bases). CDR1 is LNHDA, CDR2 SQIVND, per germline (reference sequence). The length of the CDR3 is 11 residues. CDR3 residues: CVLDRGNTIYF. In DNA form, the CDR3 reads TGTGTATTGGACAGAGGAAACACCATATATTTT.

This clone was seen a handful of times. The genes are TRBV9 and TRBJ1-1; 9 nucleotides agree with TRBD1. Per germline, CDR1 SGDLS and CDR2 YYNGEE. This CDR3 has 17 residues. After removal of 4 bases from V and 6 bases from J, the junction contained 16 bases not matched to a gene. CDR3 DNA sequence: TGTGCCAGCAGCCCAAGGGCGGGGACGGACAGGGGCGCTGAAGCTTTCTTT. Residues: CASSPRAGTDRGAEAFF.

The J gene is TRBJ1-1, the V gene TRBV19; 7 bases are shared with TRBD1. CDR1 LNHDA and CDR2 SQIVND come from the germline V gene (reference sequence). The length of the CDR3 is 13 residues. V was pared by 4 bases and J by 6 bases, with 5 bases of the junction left unmatched. In DNA form, the CDR3 reads TGTGCCAGTAGTACCCTGACAGGGCCTGAAGCTTTCTTT. Its protein product is CASSTLTGPEAFF. The variable domain in full, with the rest retrieved from reference TRBV19 and TRBJ1-1, is DGGITQSPKYLFRKEGQNVTLSCEQNLNHDAMYWYRQDPGQGLRLIYYSQIVNDFQKGDIAEGYSVSREKKESFPLTVTSAQKNPTAFYLCASSTLTGPEAFFGQGTRLTVV.

V is TRBV7-2 and J is TRBJ1-5; a possible D gene is TRBD1 (6 bases). The CDR3 has 15 residues. The germline CDR1 and CDR2 sequences are SGHTA and FQGNSA. V dropped 1 base and J dropped 4 bases, with 11 bases sitting between them. The CDR3 bases are TGTGCCAGCAGCTTAGTGGGTACAGGGAATCAGCCCCAGCATTTT. This encodes CASSLVGTGNQPQHF. Drawing the rest from reference TRBV7-2 and TRBJ1-5, the complete variable domain is GAGVSQSPSNKVTEKGKDVELRCDPISGHTALYWYRQSLGQGLEFLIYFQGNSAPDKSGLPSDRFSAERTGGSVSTLTIQRTQQEDSAVYLCASSLVGTGNQPQHFGDGTRLSIL.

As regards this clone: At one end the junction does not follow the germline gene, possibly because of a read error. The V call is TRBV5-1, the J call TRBJ2-7, with 8 bases fitting TRBD1. This CDR3 contains 12 residues. Germline V gene lookup returns CDR1 SGHRS and CDR2 YFSETQ. The CDR3 region has the DNA TGCGCCAGCAGCTTGGGACAGGGGAGGAATAACTTC. Translating it yields CASSLGQGRNNF. Together with reference TRBV5-1 and TRBJ2-7, the CDR3 gives the full variable domain: KAGVTQTPRYLIKTRGQQVTLSCSPISGHRSVSWYQQTPGQGLQFLFEYFSETQRNKGNFPGRFSGRQFSNSRSEMNVSTLELGDSALYLCASSLGQGRNNFGPGTRLTVT.

This clone was observed once. Other DNA variants within this sample encode the same CDR3. The rearrangement uses TRBV10-3 and TRBJ1-5; D perhaps matches TRBD1 (5 bases). Germline V CDR1 and CDR2: ENHRY, SYGVKD. CDR3 size: 15 residues. Trimming shortened V by 3 bases and J by 1 base, and 10 bases separated the two germline ends. The CDR3 sequence: CAISDPGYSNQPQHF. In DNA, the CDR3 is TGTGCCATCAGTGACCCAGGGTACAGCAATCAGCCCCAGCATTTT.

The chain links TRBV5-5 to TRBJ2-7; 10 bases are a match to TRBD1. CDR3 length: 16 residues. Trimming at V came to 0 bases and at J to 2 bases, leaving 5 bases not matched to a gene. Germline V CDR1 and CDR2: SGHKS, YYEKEE (reference sequence). CDR3 region: CASSLGPGQGTYEQYF. CDR3 in DNA: TGTGCCAGCAGCTTGGGTCCGGGACAGGGGACCTACGAGCAGTACTTC.

This clone was seen just once. This CDR3 is missing its conserved last phenylalanine or tryptophan, likely due to a read error. The DNA is left out, because the CDR3 cannot be placed on it with certainty; the CDR3 is given as TCRdb lists it. The chain has TRBV7-9 and TRBJ1-3; the table's D call of TRBD1 was not tested on the DNA. The CDR3 length is 13 residues, termini included. In germline, CDR1 is SEHNR, CDR2 FQNEAQ (reference sequence). The CDR3 is CASSTGDRVPLGI.

The genes are TRBV6-6 and TRBJ2-7, with 7 bases aligning to TRBD2. V trimming: 6 bases; J trimming: 4 bases; junction bases outside the gene matches: 12. The CDR3 loop spans 15 amino acids. CDR1 is MNHNY, CDR2 SVGAGI, per germline (reference sequence). CDR3 protein: CASRNEKLADYEQYF. The CDR3 bases are TGTGCCAGCAGGAATGAGAAGCTAGCGGATTACGAGCAGTACTTC.

The J gene is TRBJ1-2, the V gene TRBV19, with 7 bases lining up with TRBD1. The CDR3 totals 14 residues. V dropped 3 bases and J dropped 7; count of bases not matched to a gene: 8. From germline, CDR1 is LNHDA and CDR2 SQIVND (reference sequence). The CDR3 DNA reads TGTGCCAGTAGTATGGCGGGGGGACAGTTTGGCTACACCTTC. It specifies CASSMAGGQFGYTF.

The chain links TRBV7-3 to TRBJ1-3; TRBD1 matches at 8 bases. Trimming removed 5 bases from V and 2 bases from J; junction bases left unmatched: 2. Germline V lookup: CDR1 SGHTA, CDR2 FQGTGA. The CDR3 covers 14 residues. This chain's CDR3 is CASSQQGAGNTIYF. The DNA of the CDR3 is TGTGCCAGCAGCCAACAGGGGGCTGGAAACACCATATATTTT. The whole variable domain, remainder taken from reference TRBV7-3 and TRBJ1-3, is GAGVSQTPSNKVTEKGKYVELRCDPISGHTALYWYRQSLGQGPEFLIYFQGTGAADDSGLPNDRFFAVRPEGSVSTLKIQRTERGDSAVYLCASSQQGAGNTIYFGEGSWLTVV.

The chain joins TRBV19 to TRBJ2-1, with TRBD2 matching over 11 bases. CDR3 length: 16 residues. Germline lookup yields CDR1 LNHDA and CDR2 SQIVND (reference sequence). Trimming took 4 bases from V and 13 from J; bases not matched to a gene: 15. The CDR3 protein is CASSRPSLAGGHLQFF. The CDR3 DNA sequence: TGTGCCAGTAGTAGACCGTCTCTAGCGGGGGGTCATCTCCAGTTCTTC.

This clone occurred once. The chain uses TRBV5-1 and TRBJ2-5; 9 nucleotides align to TRBD2. V was pared by 4 bases and J by 3 bases, with 4 bases of the junction left unmatched. The CDR3 sequence is 14 residues long. Germline values: CDR1 SGHRS, CDR2 YFSETQ. The CDR3 here is CASSVSGGEETQYF. The CDR3 DNA reads as TGCGCCAGCAGCGTTAGCGGGGGAGAAGAGACCCAGTACTTC.

The rearrangement uses TRBV30 and TRBJ1-1; 7 nucleotides match TRBD1. There are 13 residues in the CDR3. Germline V gives CDR1 GTSNPN, CDR2 SVGIG (reference sequence). The V and J ends lost 5 bases and 2 bases, in that order; junction bases with no gene match: 5. CDR3 coding DNA: TGTGCCTGGGAAAGACAGGGCAACACTGAAGCTTTCTTT. Translating gives CAWERQGNTEAFF.

The V gene is TRBV7-3, the J gene TRBJ1-1; a possible D gene is TRBD1 (5 bases). The CDR3 loop spans 16 amino acids. V was cut by 5 bases and J by 3 bases, with 19 bases left in between. Germline V gives CDR1 SGHTA, CDR2 FQGTGA. This chain's CDR3 is CASSPGQGIKDTEAFF. The DNA for the CDR3 is TGTGCCAGCAGCCCCGGCCAGGGAATAAAGGACACTGAAGCTTTCTTT.

J is TRBJ1-2 and V is TRBV19; possibly TRBD1 for D (6 bases). The CDR3 length is 14 residues. Trimming stripped 3 bases from V and 4 bases from J, with 12 bases between. The V gene's germline CDR1 is LNHDA and CDR2 SQIVND (reference sequence). The CDR3 sequence: CASSISTGSYGYTF. The CDR3 DNA sequence: TGTGCCAGTAGTATCTCTACAGGGAGCTATGGCTACACCTTC.

The V call is TRBV11-2, the J call TRBJ1-4; D call uncertain. The germline V and J ends were trimmed by 4 bases and 3 bases, with 15 bases remaining between them. The length of the CDR3 is 16 residues. Germline-derived CDR1 and CDR2 are SGHAT and FQNNGV. CDR3 DNA sequence: TGTGCCAGCAGCTCAGAACCCGGGGTGGCTAATGAAAAACTGTTTTTT. This gives the protein CASSSEPGVANEKLFF.

The chain employs TRBV5-1 and TRBJ1-1; 7 positions match TRBD1. J was trimmed by 6 bases and V by 1 base; bases with no gene match: 15. CDR3 length: 17 amino acids. Per the germline V gene, CDR1 is SGHRS and CDR2 is YFSETQ. CDR3 coding DNA: TGCGCCAGCAGCTTGACCGGGACAGATAAAGTTTGGGCTGAAGCTTTCTTT. It translates to CASSLTGTDKVWAEAFF. The full variable domain, in which reference TRBV5-1 and TRBJ1-1 provide the parts outside the CDR3, is KAGVTQTPRYLIKTRGQQVTLSCSPISGHRSVSWYQQTPGQGLQFLFEYFSETQRNKGNFPGRFSGRQFSNSRSEMNVSTLELGDSALYLCASSLTGTDKVWAEAFFGQGTRLTVV.

V usage is TRBV6-1 and J usage is TRBJ1-3, with 7 bases that match TRBD1. Germline trimming cut 2 bases from V and 1 base from J; bases unmatched to any gene: 8. Germline V gives CDR1 MNHNS, CDR2 SASEGT. The CDR3 consists of 17 residues. The chain's CDR3 is CASSEPPGQNSGNTIYF. CDR3 nucleotides: TGTGCCAGCAGTGAACCCCCGGGACAGAATTCTGGAAACACCATATATTTT.

J is TRBJ1-6 and V is TRBV7-6, with D possibly matching TRBD1 (6 bases). The CDR3 is made up of 20 amino acids. The V and J ends lost 2 bases and 17 bases respectively, with 37 bases between them. Germline lookup yields CDR1 SGHVS and CDR2 FNYEAQ. The CDR3 DNA sequence: TGTGCCAGCAGCTTACCCAACCGCCCCGCCATGACAGGTTGGGAAGCGGCCTTCCACTTT. Protein product: CASSLPNRPAMTGWEAAFHF.

In its sample, this clone was seen a few times. This rearrangement joins TRBV19 to TRBJ2-1, with TRBD2 matching 7 bases. The trim removed 5 bases at V and 7 bases at J, leaving 14 bases unmatched. CDR1 and CDR2 from the germline V gene are LNHDA and SQIVND (reference sequence). The CDR3 totals 16 residues. DNA for the CDR3: TGTGCCAGTAGTGTCCTCTCAGCGGGGCCCCCGAATGAGCAGTTCTTC. It translates to CASSVLSAGPPNEQFF. Looking up the rest from reference TRBV19 and TRBJ2-1 gives the full variable domain: DGGITQSPKYLFRKEGQNVTLSCEQNLNHDAMYWYRQDPGQGLRLIYYSQIVNDFQKGDIAEGYSVSREKKESFPLTVTSAQKNPTAFYLCASSVLSAGPPNEQFFGPGTRLTVL.

The CDR3 DNA reads as TGTGCCAGCAGCTCGGTAGAGGGGGCCAGGGACAATCAGCCCCAGCATTTT. Its translation is CASSSVEGARDNQPQHF. The chain has TRBV5-6 and TRBJ1-5; 7 bases are a match to TRBD1. Losses at the gene ends were 3 bases for V and 3 bases for J; bases not matched to a gene: 12. Looked up from germline, CDR1 is SGHDT and CDR2 is YYEEEE. This CDR3 is built from 17 residues. Together with reference TRBV5-6 and TRBJ1-5, the CDR3 gives the full variable domain: DAGVTQSPTHLIKTRGQQVTLRCSPKSGHDTVSWYQQALGQGPQFIFQYYEEEERQRGNFPDRFSGHQFPNYSSELNVNALLLGDSALYLCASSSVEGARDNQPQHFGDGTRLSIL.

This sequence joins TRBV5-6 and TRBJ1-1; perhaps TRBD1 as D (5 bases). Germline CDR1 is SGHDT and CDR2 is YYEEEE. This CDR3 has 15 residues. The V and J ends lost 0 bases and 0 bases respectively, with 9 bases between them. The CDR3 nucleotides are TGTGCCAGCAGCTTGGTGGGGGGACTGAACACTGAAGCTTTCTTT. Its translation: CASSLVGGLNTEAFF.

The chain joins TRBV6-4 to TRBJ1-2; D is undetermined. Trimming shortened V by 4 bases and J by 6 bases, and 18 bases separated the two germline ends. The CDR3 loop spans 15 amino acids. Per germline, CDR1 MRHNA and CDR2 SNTAGT. CDR3 loop: CASSGELSGGHGYTF. CDR3 in DNA: TGTGCCAGCAGTGGGGAATTAAGCGGTGGGCATGGCTACACCTTC.

This clone was detected only once. The chain links TRBV2 to TRBJ2-5; possibly TRBD2 for D (6 bases). The germline V gene encodes CDR1 SNHLY and CDR2 FYNNEI. CDR3 length equals 14 residues. With 6 bases removed from V and 2 bases from J, the gap between germline ends came to 13 bases. The CDR3 is CASSPGSNQETQYF. Written as DNA, the CDR3 is TGTGCCAGCAGCCCCGGGAGCAATCAAGAGACCCAGTACTTC.

The V gene is TRBV9, the J gene TRBJ2-1; a weak D match, TRBD2 (5 bases). V shed 2 bases and J shed 8 bases, with 11 bases lying between them. Germline V CDR1 and CDR2: SGDLS, YYNGEE. CDR3 length: 13 amino acids. This CDR3 reads CASSVREGDEQFF. CDR3 DNA sequence: TGTGCCAGCAGCGTCCGGGAAGGCGATGAGCAGTTCTTC.